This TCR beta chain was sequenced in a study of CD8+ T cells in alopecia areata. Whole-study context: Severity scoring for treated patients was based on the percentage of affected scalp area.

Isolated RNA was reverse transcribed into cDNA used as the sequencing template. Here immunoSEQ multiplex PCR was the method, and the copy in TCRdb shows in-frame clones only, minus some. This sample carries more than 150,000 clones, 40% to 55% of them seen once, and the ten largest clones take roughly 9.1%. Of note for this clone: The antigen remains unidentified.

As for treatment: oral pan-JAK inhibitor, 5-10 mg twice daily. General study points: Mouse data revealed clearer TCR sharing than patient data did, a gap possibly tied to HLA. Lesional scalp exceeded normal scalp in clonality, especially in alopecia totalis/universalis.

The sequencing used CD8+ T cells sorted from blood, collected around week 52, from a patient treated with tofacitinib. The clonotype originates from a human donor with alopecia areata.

The CDR3 DNA reads as TGTGCCAGCAGTTACCCACAGGGGGGGTCCTACGAGCAGTACTTC. It yields the protein CASSYPQGGSYEQYF. The rearrangement links TRBV6-5 to TRBJ2-7, with D maybe TRBD1 (8 bases). V lost 2 bases and J 1 base, leaving 12 bases between the germline ends. This CDR3 has 15 residues. Germline V CDR1 and CDR2: MNHEY, SVGAGI.